Each of the 17 T cell receptor beta chains below was sequenced from the same sample in a study of T-cell memory formation after mild COVID-19. Each CDR3 protein gets one entry after TCRdb re-called the 5' RACE reads with MiXCR. Among roughly 450,000 distinct CDR3 sequences listed, more than 15% were seen once. Sequencing was done on a sample of PBMCs or a T cell subset sorted from them (not recorded which). These receptors originate from a man between 18 and 35 years old who had mild COVID-19 (a few samples of this study predate the infection). Cell type and time point are not known.

This clonotype was observed a few times. This CDR3 is CASSLRGDSYNSPLHF. The CDR3 DNA is TGCGCCAGCAGCTTGAGGGGGGACTCCTATAATTCACCCCTCCACTTT. The genes are TRBV5-1 and TRBJ1-6; TRBD1 might be the D (6 bases). CDR1 is SGHRS, CDR2 YFSETQ, per germline. The CDR3 is 16 amino acids. Trimming shortened V by 1 base and J by 0 bases, and 8 bases separated the two germline ends. Full variable domain (rest looked up from reference TRBV5-1 and TRBJ1-6): KAGVTQTPRYLIKTRGQQVTLSCSPISGHRSVSWYQQTPGQGLQFLFEYFSETQRNKGNFPGRFSGRQFSNSRSEMNVSTLELGDSALYLCASSLRGDSYNSPLHFGNGTRLTVT.

This clonotype was observed many times. The V and J genes are TRBV5-1 and TRBJ2-1; 10 nucleotides align to TRBD2. Germline V gene lookup returns CDR1 SGHRS and CDR2 YFSETQ. The CDR3 runs 14 residues. Losses at the gene ends were 0 bases for V and 10 bases for J; bases not matched to a gene: 4. The CDR3: CASSLATSGEEQFF. The CDR3 DNA reads as TGCGCCAGCAGCTTGGCAACTAGCGGGGAAGAGCAGTTCTTC. Full variable domain (outside the CDR3, taken from reference TRBV5-1 and TRBJ2-1): KAGVTQTPRYLIKTRGQQVTLSCSPISGHRSVSWYQQTPGQGLQFLFEYFSETQRNKGNFPGRFSGRQFSNSRSEMNVSTLELGDSALYLCASSLATSGEEQFFGPGTRLTVL.

This clonotype was seen only a few times. This rearrangement joins TRBV4-2 to TRBJ1-3; D remains ambiguous. Looked up from germline, CDR1 is LGHNA and CDR2 is YNFKEQ. The CDR3 spans 13 residues. V lost 4 bases and J lost 0, with 4 bases in between. CDR3 in DNA: TGTGCCAGCAGCCGGAACTCTGGAAACACCATATATTTT. Translated, it gives CASSRNSGNTIYF.

Only a few counts were recorded for this clonotype. The genes are TRBV12-3 or TRBV12-4 and TRBJ1-5; D ambiguous. The CDR3 extends over 15 amino acids. The ends were cut back, 6 bases at V and 6 bases at J, with 18 bases in the middle. The CDR3 here is CASRAGDEFGQPQHF. CDR3 coding DNA: TGTGCCAGCAGGGCCGGAGATGAATTTGGTCAGCCCCAGCATTTT.

This clonotype has more than one count but fewer than ten. The CDR3 DNA reads TGTGCCAGCAGTTACTCAAAACTAGCGGGGGAGTACAATGAGCAGTTCTTC. Encoded protein: CASSYSKLAGEYNEQFF. The V gene is TRBV6-2 or TRBV6-3, the J gene TRBJ2-1; 11 positions agree with TRBD2. V was pared by 0 bases and J by 4 bases, with 5 bases of the junction left unmatched. This CDR3 contains 17 residues. Germline V gene sequence: CDR1 MNHEY, CDR2 SVGEGT.

This clonotype showed up just a few times. The chain carries TRBV12-3 or TRBV12-4 and TRBJ1-2, with 7 bases identical to TRBD1. This CDR3 has 12 residues. V shed 6 bases, J shed 9 bases, and the junction held 7 bases outside the gene matches. CDR3 DNA: TGTGCCAGCAGCCCCGGACAGGCCCGCTACACCTTC. It codes for CASSPGQARYTF.

There are a few counts of this clonotype. V and J are TRBV7-6 and TRBJ2-1, with TRBD2 as a possible D gene (6 bases). Germline assignment: CDR1 SGHVS and CDR2 FNYEAQ. The length of the CDR3 is 15 residues. V gave up 4 bases and J gave up 5 bases, with 15 bases separating them. This CDR3 reads CASSSRLGINNEQFF. CDR3 coding DNA: TGTGCCAGCAGCTCTCGACTAGGAATCAACAATGAGCAGTTCTTC.

This clonotype has just a few counts. V usage is TRBV7-2 and J usage is TRBJ1-1; no definite D call. Germline V CDR1 and CDR2: SGHTA, FQGNSA. The V and J ends lost 5 bases and 8 bases respectively, with 6 bases between them. The CDR3 consists of 10 residues. The CDR3 DNA sequence: TGTGCCAGCAGCCGTCGAGAAGCTTTCTTT. Its protein is CASSRREAFF.

This clonotype has ten or more counts. The CDR3 is CASSDRVNEQFF. CDR3 coding DNA: TGTGCCAGCAGCGACAGGGTCAATGAGCAGTTCTTC. This chain connects TRBV6-2 or TRBV6-3 to TRBJ2-1; 7 bases agree with TRBD1. Losses at the gene ends were 6 bases for V and 6 bases for J; bases not matched to a gene: 2. Germline CDR1 and CDR2: MNHEY and SVGEGT. The CDR3 is made up of 12 amino acids.

This sequence joins TRBV6-5 and TRBJ2-5, with 15 nucleotides matching TRBD2. The ends lost 4 bases at V and 0 bases at J; junction bases unmatched: 6. This CDR3 has 18 amino acids. Germline V gene lookup returns CDR1 MNHEY and CDR2 SVGAGI. The CDR3 DNA reads TGTGCCAGCAGTTCAGGGACTAGCGGGGGGAGAAACCAAGAGACCCAGTACTTC. It yields the protein CASSSGTSGGRNQETQYF.

This clonotype was observed a few times. The rearrangement uses TRBV6-5 and TRBJ1-1; no clear D gene. Germline lookup yields CDR1 MNHEY and CDR2 SVGAGI. The CDR3 extends over 14 amino acids. V was cut by 1 base and J by 6 bases, with 12 bases left in between. This chain's CDR3 is CASSYFGTNSEAFF. CDR3 nucleotide sequence: TGTGCCAGCAGTTACTTCGGCACCAACTCTGAAGCTTTCTTT.

Many counts were recorded for this clonotype. The chain recombines TRBV5-1 with TRBJ1-4; 7 nucleotides align to TRBD1. Germline trimming cut 0 bases from V and 8 bases from J; bases unmatched to any gene: 4. The CDR3 is made up of 14 amino acids. In germline, CDR1 is SGHRS, CDR2 YFSETQ. The CDR3 here is CASSLEGQEEKLFF. CDR3 nucleotides: TGCGCCAGCAGCTTGGAAGGACAGGAGGAAAAACTGTTTTTT.

V is TRBV9 and J is TRBJ2-2, with TRBD1 matching 9 bases. The CDR3 loop spans 16 amino acids. Per the germline V gene, CDR1 is SGDLS and CDR2 is YYNGEE. V was clipped by 7 bases and J by 4 bases; unmatched bases: 11. CDR3 DNA: TGTGCCAGCTCAGGGGCCGGGACAGGGCTCACCGGGGAGCTGTTTTTT. Its translation is CASSGAGTGLTGELFF.

Only a few counts were recorded for this clonotype. The genes are TRBV6-2 or TRBV6-3 and TRBJ2-7, with 7 bases lining up with TRBD1. J was trimmed by 5 bases and V by 5 bases; bases with no gene match: 3. The CDR3 loop spans 12 amino acids. Germline CDR1 is MNHEY and CDR2 is SVGEGT. CDR3 DNA: TGTGCCAGCAGTGGACAGGCCCACGAGCAGTACGTC. Its protein product is CASSGQAHEQYV.

The table lists this clonotype with a few counts. The rearrangement links TRBV19 to TRBJ2-3, with 9 bases fitting TRBD2. CDR3 length: 16 residues. The germline CDR1 and CDR2 sequences are LNHDA and SQIVND (reference sequence). V shed 4 bases, J shed 1 base, and the junction held 6 bases outside the gene matches. CDR3 nucleotides: TGTGCCAGTAGTACCACCGAGCGGGGGGGCACAGATACGCAGTATTTT. This codes for CASSTTERGGTDTQYF.

The chain has TRBV7-9 and TRBJ2-7, with a possible D match to TRBD2 (6 bases). Germline V lookup: CDR1 SEHNR, CDR2 FQNEAQ (reference sequence). This CDR3 has 12 amino acids. Trimming took off 11 bases at V and 1 base at J, with 12 bases between the two ends. The CDR3 loop reads CASLGTSYEQYF. The CDR3 coding sequence is TGTGCCTCACTCGGGACTTCCTACGAGCAGTACTTC. The complete variable domain, with remaining parts taken from reference TRBV7-9 and TRBJ2-7, reads DTGVSQNPRHKITKRGQNVTFRCDPISEHNRLYWYRQTLGQGPEFLTYFQNEAQLEKSRLLSDRFSAERPKGSFSTLEIQRTEQGDSAMYLCASLGTSYEQYFGPGTRLTVT.

V is TRBV28 and J is TRBJ2-7; 10 bases agree with TRBD2. The CDR3 contains 18 residues. Germline V gene lookup returns CDR1 MDHEN and CDR2 SYDVKM. V was clipped by 5 bases and J by 4 bases; unmatched bases: 17. CDR3 DNA sequence: TGTGCCAGCAGTGGGGGACTAGCGAGTCTCCTCGGAGAATACGAGCAGTACGTC. Its protein is CASSGGLASLLGEYEQYV.